Shown below are 30 T cell receptor beta chains from a single sample sequenced in a study of identical twins (dated by TCRdb to the mid-2010s). Library preparation employed 5' RACE. Sequencing relied on an Illumina HiSeq 2000. TCRdb passed the public sequencing reads through fastp at Q25 and MiXCR, retaining productive beta sequences. Under each unique CDR3 protein, matching rows form one entry showing the most common genes and DNA. The sample table lists about 900,000 distinct CDR3 sequences, around 12% of them with a count of one. Around 1.6% of the sample is in the top ten clones. This sample also appeared in a second study, on yellow fever vaccine responses in identical twins.

The sequenced sample was PBMCs. The receptors originated from a woman aged 18-29 years in good health.

This rearrangement joins TRBV4-1 to TRBJ2-1, with D perhaps matching TRBD1 or TRBD2 (5 bases each). The V end was cut by 4 bases, the J end by 5 bases, with 15 bases between. The CDR3 consists of 15 residues. In germline, CDR1 is MGHRA, CDR2 YSYEKL. The chain's CDR3 is CASSPRDGGHNEQFF. The CDR3 DNA is TGCGCCAGCAGCCCCCGGGACGGAGGCCACAATGAGCAGTTCTTC.

In its sample, this clonotype was seen a few times. This chain links TRBV7-9 with TRBJ1-2; the match to TRBD1 covers 7 bases. Trimming took 5 bases from V and 5 from J; bases not matched to a gene: 17. The CDR3 consists of 17 residues. Looked up from germline, CDR1 is SEHNR and CDR2 is FQNEAQ (reference sequence). The CDR3: CASSLSLPGQNRYGYTF. The CDR3 DNA is TGTGCCAGCAGCCTAAGCTTACCGGGACAGAATCGATATGGCTACACCTTC. Based on the CDR3 plus reference TRBV7-9 and TRBJ1-2, the full variable domain is DTGVSQNPRHKITKRGQNVTFRCDPISEHNRLYWYRQTLGQGPEFLTYFQNEAQLEKSRLLSDRFSAERPKGSFSTLEIQRTEQGDSAMYLCASSLSLPGQNRYGYTFGSGTRLTVV.

Only a few counts were recorded for this clonotype. V and J are TRBV15 and TRBJ2-1; 11 bases align to TRBD1. This CDR3 is 16 amino acids long. Germline trimming cut 5 bases from V and 4 bases from J; bases unmatched to any gene: 7. In germline, CDR1 is LNHNV, CDR2 YYDKDF (reference sequence). CDR3 in amino acids: CATSFRTGGPYNEQFF. The DNA of the CDR3 is TGTGCCACCAGCTTTCGGACAGGGGGCCCATACAATGAGCAGTTCTTC.

Details on this clonotype: Being one base from a much bigger clone, this may be a read error. The chain combines TRBV29-1 with TRBJ1-2; the match to TRBD1 covers 8 bases. Germline V gene lookup returns CDR1 SQVTM and CDR2 ANQGSEA. V lost 3 bases and J lost 4; bases outside the gene matches: 7. There are 14 residues in the CDR3. The CDR3 loop reads CSVDGTGGRYGYTF. In DNA, the CDR3 is TGCAGCGTTGACGGCACAGGGGGTCGCTATGGCTACACCTTC.

This clonotype was seen more than once but under ten times. This rearrangement joins TRBV9 to TRBJ2-7, with D perhaps TRBD1 or TRBD2 (5 bases each). Trimming shortened V by 4 bases and J by 1 base, and 9 bases separated the two germline ends. The CDR3 is 13 amino acids. Germline V gives CDR1 SGDLS, CDR2 YYNGEE. The CDR3 region is CASSKGPSYEQYF. The CDR3, as DNA: TGTGCCAGCAGCAAGGGACCTTCCTACGAGCAGTACTTC.

The chain couples TRBV14 to TRBJ2-3; TRBD1 aligns across 7 bases. The CDR3 is 15 amino acids. V was pared by 4 bases and J by 2 bases, with 6 bases of the junction left unmatched. The germline V gene encodes CDR1 SGHDN and CDR2 FVKESK. This CDR3 is CASSRQGVFTDTQYF. The CDR3 DNA sequence: TGTGCCAGCAGCCGACAGGGAGTGTTCACAGATACGCAGTATTTT.

This sequence joins TRBV19 and TRBJ1-2, with D unclear. V was trimmed by 7 bases and J by 14 bases, leaving 17 bases between them. The CDR3 has 11 amino acids. The germline V gene has CDR1 LNHDA and CDR2 SQIVND (reference sequence). The CDR3 loop reads CASTPGLPLTF. The CDR3 nucleotides are TGTGCCAGTACCCCGGGATTGCCCCTGACCTTC.

This clonotype was seen repeatedly, ten times or more. The chain's CDR3 is CASSQEGQGNYGYTF. The CDR3 DNA sequence: TGCGCCAGCAGCCAAGAGGGACAGGGTAACTATGGCTACACCTTC. V gene TRBV4-1 combines with J gene TRBJ1-2, with 9 bases that match TRBD1. Germline V gene data show CDR1 as MGHRA and CDR2 as YSYEKL. The CDR3 runs to 15 residues. V gave up 0 bases and J gave up 1 base; unmatched junction bases: 0.

The rearrangement links TRBV5-1 to TRBJ1-1; D unclear. Trimming removed 0 bases at V and 2 bases at J, with 32 bases between. The CDR3 length is 22 residues. Looked up from germline, CDR1 is SGHRS and CDR2 is YFSETQ. DNA of the CDR3: TGCGCCAGCAGCTTGGGCCCCCGTGGGTTCATTCCGGGTTGGAGGCTAAACACTGAAGCTTTCTTT. Translating it yields CASSLGPRGFIPGWRLNTEAFF.

The V and J genes are TRBV4-1 and TRBJ2-1, with 10 bases identical to TRBD2. The CDR3 contains 16 residues. Per the germline V gene, CDR1 is MGHRA and CDR2 is YSYEKL. The junction had 7 bases not matched to a gene; V was cut back by 4 bases and J by 4 bases. The CDR3 DNA is TGCGCCAGCAGCCGATCCGGGACTAGCGTTTACAATGAGCAGTTCTTC. Amino acid sequence: CASSRSGTSVYNEQFF.

CDR3 bases: TGTGCCAGTAGTACCCCCGACAGGGCGGTCCCCGGGCCAAGCTCCTACAATGAGCAGTTCTTC. Protein: CASSTPDRAVPGPSSYNEQFF. The chain has TRBV19 and TRBJ2-1; 7 nucleotides agree with TRBD1. V trimming: 4 bases; J trimming: 0 bases; junction bases outside the gene matches: 21. The germline CDR1 and CDR2 sequences are LNHDA and SQIVND (reference sequence). The CDR3 is made up of 21 amino acids.

This clonotype was seen more than once but under ten times. The chain uses TRBV20-1 and TRBJ2-3; D is undetermined. CDR1 DFQATT and CDR2 SNEGSKA come from the germline V gene (reference sequence). This CDR3 comprises 14 residues. Trimming took off 0 bases at V and 5 bases at J, with 12 bases between the two ends. CDR3 amino acids: CSAREWGLVDTQYF. As DNA, the CDR3 is TGCAGTGCTAGAGAATGGGGTCTGGTAGATACGCAGTATTTT.

The chain carries TRBV7-9 and TRBJ2-6; D might be TRBD2 (6 bases). CDR1 SEHNR and CDR2 FQNEAQ come from the germline V gene (reference sequence). CDR3 size: 15 residues. Trimming shortened V by 5 bases and J by 2 bases, and 10 bases separated the two germline ends. The CDR3 sequence: CASSHTGAGANVLTF. As DNA, the CDR3 is TGTGCCAGCAGCCACACGGGGGCTGGGGCCAACGTCCTGACTTTC.

This chain joins TRBV24-1 and TRBJ2-7; D possibly corresponds to TRBD2 (6 bases). CDR3 size: 15 residues. Germline lookup yields CDR1 KGHDR and CDR2 SFDVKD. The V end was cut by 3 bases, the J end by 0 bases, with 11 bases between. Here the CDR3 reads CATSDGLGSSYEQYF. In DNA, the CDR3 is TGTGCCACCAGTGATGGCCTCGGGAGCTCCTACGAGCAGTACTTC.

The rearrangement joins TRBV11-1 to TRBJ2-4, with D perhaps being TRBD1 or TRBD2 (6 bases each). This CDR3 contains 21 residues. Trimming took off 3 bases at V and 0 bases at J, with 27 bases between the two ends. Germline lookup yields CDR1 SGHAT and CDR2 FQDESV (reference sequence). The CDR3 nucleotides read TGTGCCAGCAGCTTCCTACCCTCGGGGCCGGGGGCTCCTTTAGCCAAAAACATTCAGTACTTC. Translation: CASSFLPSGPGAPLAKNIQYF.

This clonotype was detected many times. V usage is TRBV7-8 and J usage is TRBJ2-1, with 8 bases that match TRBD1. The CDR3 runs to 17 residues. Germline V CDR1 and CDR2: SGHVS, FQNEAQ. With 4 bases clipped from V and 1 base from J, the junction kept 9 bases outside the gene matches. The CDR3 loop is CASSSRTGQGSYNEQFF. The CDR3 DNA reads as TGTGCCAGCAGCTCTAGGACAGGGCAGGGGTCCTACAATGAGCAGTTCTTC. The entire variable domain, with the rest obtained from reference TRBV7-8 and TRBJ2-1, is as follows: GAGVSQSPRYKVAKRGQDVALRCDPISGHVSLFWYQQALGQGPEFLTYFQNEAQLDKSGLPSDRFFAERPEGSVSTLKIQRTQQEDSAVYLCASSSRTGQGSYNEQFFGPGTRLTVL.

In its sample, this clonotype was seen a few times. The chain carries TRBV4-1 and TRBJ1-5; possible D gene TRBD1, 6 bases. Germline CDR1 MGHRA, CDR2 YSYEKL. The germline V and J ends were trimmed by 0 bases and 5 bases, with 14 bases remaining between them. This CDR3 is 16 amino acids long. The CDR3 loop reads CASSQDQGQGDQPQHF. CDR3 DNA: TGCGCCAGCAGCCAAGACCAGGGGCAGGGTGATCAGCCCCAGCATTTT.

The gene calls are TRBV18 and TRBJ2-1, with a tentative D call TRBD2 (7 bases). This CDR3 has 14 amino acids. V dropped 3 bases and J dropped 9 bases, with 15 bases sitting between them. Germline CDR1 KGHSH, CDR2 LQKENI. The CDR3 loop is CASSPNTGGGEQFF. The CDR3 DNA reads TGTGCCAGCTCACCCAACACGGGGGGCGGTGAGCAGTTCTTC.

This clonotype came up a few times. This chain's CDR3 is CASSVATNNNEQFF. The CDR3 DNA reads TGTGCCAGCAGCGTAGCTACTAATAACAATGAGCAGTTCTTC. The V and J genes are TRBV9 and TRBJ2-1; D is ambiguous. The V end was cut by 0 bases, the J end by 5 bases, with 9 bases between. CDR1 and CDR2 from the germline V gene are SGDLS and YYNGEE. This CDR3 region has 14 residues.

This clonotype has more than one count but fewer than ten. The chain combines TRBV12-3 or TRBV12-4 with TRBJ2-7, with a tentative D call TRBD2 (6 bases). With 6 bases removed from V and 3 bases from J, the gap between germline ends came to 12 bases. The CDR3 consists of 13 residues. This chain's CDR3 is CASSPVGGYEQYF. The CDR3 DNA reads as TGTGCCAGCAGCCCAGTGGGGGGCTACGAGCAGTACTTC.

J is TRBJ2-2 and V is TRBV3-1; 12 nucleotides agree with TRBD2. CDR1 LGHDT and CDR2 YNNKEL come from the germline V gene (reference sequence). The junction had 9 bases not matched to a gene; V was cut back by 6 bases and J by 4 bases. The CDR3 length is 17 residues. The CDR3 region has the DNA TGTGCCAGCAGTCAGAAACTAGCGGGAGGTTCCACCGGGGAGCTGTTTTTT. Translation gives CASSQKLAGGSTGELFF. The full variable domain, its missing parts supplied by reference TRBV3-1 and TRBJ2-2, is DTAVSQTPKYLVTQMGNDKSIKCEQNLGHDTMYWYKQDSKKFLKIMFSYNNKELIINETVPNRFSPKSPDKAHLNLHINSLELGDSAVYFCASSQKLAGGSTGELFFGEGSRLTVL.

This clonotype was observed a handful of times. The J gene is TRBJ2-7, the V gene TRBV7-4, with D possibly being TRBD1 (6 bases). The V and J ends lost 3 bases and 5 bases respectively, with 17 bases between them. This CDR3 spans 15 amino acids. Germline V gene sequence: CDR1 SGHVT, CDR2 SQSDAQ. The CDR3 DNA reads TGTGCCAGCAGCTTCGGGCGGCAGGGGAGAAACGAGCAGTACGTC. This translates into CASSFGRQGRNEQYV.

This clonotype was seen a few times. V is TRBV20-1 and J is TRBJ2-1; TRBD1 matches at 11 bases. CDR3 size: 14 residues. From germline, CDR1 is DFQATT and CDR2 SNEGSKA (reference sequence). After removal of 6 bases from V and 9 bases from J, the junction contained 10 bases not matched to a gene. CDR3 bases: TGCAGTGCAGACCCTGGACAGGGGGCGGGTGAGCAGTTCTTC. Translated: CSADPGQGAGEQFF.

In its sample, this clonotype was seen a few times. The chain has TRBV20-1 and TRBJ2-1, with D perhaps TRBD2 (5 bases). The CDR3 consists of 12 residues. From germline, CDR1 is DFQATT and CDR2 SNEGSKA (reference sequence). V lost 5 bases and J lost 7, with 12 bases in between. The chain's CDR3 is CSARTSWNEQFF. CDR3 bases: TGCAGTGCTCGGACTTCTTGGAATGAGCAGTTCTTC.

Ten or more counts support this clonotype. This chain uses TRBV20-1 with TRBJ2-3; D remains unclear. Trimming pared 5 bases from V and 6 bases from J, leaving 6 bases between. The CDR3 has 10 residues. Germline assignment: CDR1 DFQATT and CDR2 SNEGSKA (reference sequence). The CDR3 nucleotides are TGCAGTGCTCGTTCGGATACGCAGTATTTT. Residues: CSARSDTQYF.

J is TRBJ2-3 and V is TRBV20-1; D remains ambiguous. V lost 6 bases to trimming and J lost 1 base, with 8 bases between them. The CDR3 runs to 12 residues. Germline lookup yields CDR1 DFQATT and CDR2 SNEGSKA (reference sequence). CDR3 sequence reads: CSALWGTDTQYF. The CDR3 DNA reads as TGCAGTGCCCTCTGGGGCACAGATACGCAGTATTTT.

The chain carries TRBV4-1 and TRBJ2-5; TRBD2 might be the D (6 bases). Germline V CDR1 and CDR2: MGHRA, YSYEKL. V gave up 0 bases and J gave up 5 bases, with 19 bases separating them. This CDR3 comprises 17 residues. DNA for the CDR3: TGCGCCAGCAGCCAAGATCCCCTGGGGGGTTTGATGGAGACCCAGTACTTC. Translating it yields CASSQDPLGGLMETQYF.

This clonotype turned up a few times. The gene calls are TRBV11-2 and TRBJ2-1, with D possibly matching TRBD2 (6 bases). The CDR3 contains 16 residues. Trimming stripped 3 bases from V and 7 bases from J, with 19 bases between. Germline lookup yields CDR1 SGHAT and CDR2 FQNNGV. The CDR3 is CASSFTGVAIYNEQFF. The CDR3 nucleotides read TGTGCCAGCAGCTTCACGGGGGTGGCTATATATAATGAGCAGTTCTTC. The whole variable domain, remainder taken from reference TRBV11-2 and TRBJ2-1, is EAGVAQSPRYKIIEKRQSVAFWCNPISGHATLYWYQQILGQGPKLLIQFQNNGVVDDSQLPKDRFSAERLKGVDSTLKIQPAKLEDSAVYLCASSFTGVAIYNEQFFGPGTRLTVL.

V and J are TRBV5-5 and TRBJ2-7, with D unresolved. The CDR3 runs 18 residues. Germline CDR1 is SGHKS and CDR2 is YYEKEE (reference sequence). The V and J ends lost 3 bases and 3 bases respectively, with 25 bases between them. CDR3 in amino acids: CASSSRLKPTLLYYEQYV. The CDR3 nucleotides read TGTGCCAGCAGCTCCAGGTTAAAGCCAACCTTACTTTACTACGAGCAGTACGTC.

Only a few counts were recorded for this clonotype. The rearrangement uses TRBV12-3 or TRBV12-4 and TRBJ2-4, with D possibly matching TRBD1 (6 bases). Trimming cost V 1 base and J 0 bases, with 13 bases left between them. The CDR3 is 17 residues long. CDR3 residues: CASSLERTVLAKNIQYF. The CDR3 DNA is TGTGCCAGCAGTTTAGAGCGGACAGTCCTAGCCAAAAACATTCAGTACTTC.